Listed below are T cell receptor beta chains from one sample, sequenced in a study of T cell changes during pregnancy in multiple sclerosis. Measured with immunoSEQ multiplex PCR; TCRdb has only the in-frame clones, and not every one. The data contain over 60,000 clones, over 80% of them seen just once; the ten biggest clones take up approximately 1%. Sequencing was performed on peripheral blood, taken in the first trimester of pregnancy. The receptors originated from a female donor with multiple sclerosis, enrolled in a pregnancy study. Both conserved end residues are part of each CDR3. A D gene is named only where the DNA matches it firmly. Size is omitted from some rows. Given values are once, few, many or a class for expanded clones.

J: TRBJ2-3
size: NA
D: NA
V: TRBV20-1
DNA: TGCAGTGCTACAACAGATACGCAGTATTTT
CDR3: CSATTDTQYF

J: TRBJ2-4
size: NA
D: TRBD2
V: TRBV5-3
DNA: TGTGCCAGAAGCTTGGGGTCGGGGCTAGCGGCCCTCTTC
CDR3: CARSLGSGLAALF

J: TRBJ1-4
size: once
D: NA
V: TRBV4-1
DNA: TGCGCCAGCAGCCAAGATATGACAGCGCGTAATGAAAAACTGTTTTTT
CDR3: CASSQDMTARNEKLFF

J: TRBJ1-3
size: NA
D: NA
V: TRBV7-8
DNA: TGTGCCAGCAGCTTAGAAAGGGGCTCTGGAAACACCATATATTTT
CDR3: CASSLERGSGNTIYF

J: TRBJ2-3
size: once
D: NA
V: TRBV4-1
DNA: TGCGCCAGCAGCCAAACAATAGCAGTTAGCACAGATACGCAGTATTTT
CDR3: CASSQTIAVSTDTQYF

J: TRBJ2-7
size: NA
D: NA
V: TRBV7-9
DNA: TGTGCCAGCAGCTTAGCGGGAACCAGAAGGGGCGAGCAGTACTTC
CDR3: CASSLAGTRRGEQYF

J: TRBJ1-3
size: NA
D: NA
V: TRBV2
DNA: TGTGCCAGCAGTGACGGGGGATCCGGAAACACCATATATTTT
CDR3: CASSDGGSGNTIYF

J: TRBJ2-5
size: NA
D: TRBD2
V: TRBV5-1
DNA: TGCGCCAGCAGCCCCGGACTAGCGGGGCCACAAGAGACCCAGTACTTC
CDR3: CASSPGLAGPQETQYF

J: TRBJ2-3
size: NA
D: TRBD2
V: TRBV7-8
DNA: TGTGCCAGCAGCTTTGCTCGGCGGGGGGGCACAGATACGCAGTATTTT
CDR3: CASSFARRGGTDTQYF

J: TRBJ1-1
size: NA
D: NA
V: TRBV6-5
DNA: TGTGCCAGCAGTTATAAAGCAGGAAGAACTGAAGCTTTCTTT
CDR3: CASSYKAGRTEAFF

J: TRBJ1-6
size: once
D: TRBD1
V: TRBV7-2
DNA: TGTGCCAGCAGCTTAGCCGGGACAGGGAATTCACCCCTCCACTTT
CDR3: CASSLAGTGNSPLHF

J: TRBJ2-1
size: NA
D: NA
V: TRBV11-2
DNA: TGTGCCAGCAGCCGTCGCCTAGGGGCCACCGGATACAATGAGCAGTTCTTC
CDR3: CASSRRLGATGYNEQFF

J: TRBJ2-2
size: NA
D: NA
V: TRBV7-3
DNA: TGTGCCAGCAGCCCTAGGGGACAAACGAACACCGGGGAGCTGTTTTTT
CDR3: CASSPRGQTNTGELFF

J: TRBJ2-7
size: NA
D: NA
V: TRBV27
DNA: TGTGCCAGCAGTCCCACCGGAAACGGGATCGAGCAGTACTTC
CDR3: CASSPTGNGIEQYF

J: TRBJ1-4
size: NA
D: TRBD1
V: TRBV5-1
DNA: TGCGCCAGCAGCCCCAATCCCCCGGGACAGGGAGAAAAACTGTTTTTT
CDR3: CASSPNPPGQGEKLFF

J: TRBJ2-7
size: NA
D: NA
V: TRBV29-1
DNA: TGCAGCGTCCGACCAGGTACGACCTACGAGCAGTACTTC
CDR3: CSVRPGTTYEQYF

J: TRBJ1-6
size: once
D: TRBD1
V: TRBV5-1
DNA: TGCGCCAGCAGCTTGGCAGGACAGGGGATTTCACCCCTCCACTTT
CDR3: CASSLAGQGISPLHF

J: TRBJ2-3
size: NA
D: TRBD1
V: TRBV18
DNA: TGTGCCAGCTCATCACAAGCCCCGGGACAGGTAGAAGATACGCAGTATTTT
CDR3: CASSSQAPGQVEDTQYF

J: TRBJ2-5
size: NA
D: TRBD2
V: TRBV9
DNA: TGTGCCAGCAACCCCTTAGCGGGACGCTACCAAGAGACCCAGTACTTC
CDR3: CASNPLAGRYQETQYF

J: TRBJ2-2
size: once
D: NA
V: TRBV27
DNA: TGTGCCAGCAGTTTAGGAGGGTACACCGGGGAGCTGTTTTTT
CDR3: CASSLGGYTGELFF

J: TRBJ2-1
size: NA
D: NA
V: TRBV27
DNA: TGTGCCAGCAGTCCCAGGACAGACCAGCCTTTAAGCTCCTACAATGAGCAGTTCTTC
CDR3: CASSPRTDQPLSSYNEQFF

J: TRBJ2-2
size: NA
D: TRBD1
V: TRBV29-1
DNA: TGCAGCGTTTCCTCGCGGGACAGGGATAGCGGGGAGCTGTTTTTT
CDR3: CSVSSRDRDSGELFF

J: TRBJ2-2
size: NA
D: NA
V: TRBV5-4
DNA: TGTGCCAGCAGCTTGGGCCCCACGGGTATAAACACCGGGGAGCTGTTTTTT
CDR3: CASSLGPTGINTGELFF

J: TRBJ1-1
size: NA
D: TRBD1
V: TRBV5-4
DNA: TGTGCCAGCAGCTGGGGACAGACGATGAACACTGAAGCTTTCTTT
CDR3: CASSWGQTMNTEAFF

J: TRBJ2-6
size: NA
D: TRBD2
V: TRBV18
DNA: TGTGCCAGCTCGAGGGACTACCCTTCTGGGGCCAACGTCCTGACTTTC
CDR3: CASSRDYPSGANVLTF

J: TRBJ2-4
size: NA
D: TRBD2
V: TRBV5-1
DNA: TGCGCCAGCAGCTTGGCCGGGGGGATTCTAGCGGATCTAGCCAAAAACATTCAGTACTTC
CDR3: CASSLAGGILADLAKNIQYF

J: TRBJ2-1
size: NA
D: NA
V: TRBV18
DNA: TGTGCCAGCTCACCACTCGGACAGTCTTATTCCTACAATGAGCAGTTCTTC
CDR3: CASSPLGQSYSYNEQFF

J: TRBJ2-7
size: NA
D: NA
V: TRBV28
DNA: TGTGCCAGCAGTCCTTGGCGGGGAGTAAACTACGAGCAGTACTTC
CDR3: CASSPWRGVNYEQYF

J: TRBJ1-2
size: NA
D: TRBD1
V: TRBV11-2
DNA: TGTGCCAGCAGCCGAGGACAGGTCGACTATGGCTACACCTTC
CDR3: CASSRGQVDYGYTF

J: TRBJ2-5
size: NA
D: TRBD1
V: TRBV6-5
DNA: TGTGCCAGCAGTTACGACAGGGTAGAGACCCAGTACTTC
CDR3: CASSYDRVETQYF

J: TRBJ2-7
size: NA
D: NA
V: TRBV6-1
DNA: TGTGCCAGCACAGGGACTTTTTCCTACGAGCAGTACTTC
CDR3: CASTGTFSYEQYF

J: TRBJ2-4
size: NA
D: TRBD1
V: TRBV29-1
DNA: TGCAGCGTTGAAGTCGGGACAGGGAGGGCCATTCAGTACTTC
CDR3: CSVEVGTGRAIQYF

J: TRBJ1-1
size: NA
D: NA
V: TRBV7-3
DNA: TGTGCCAGCAGCTTCAGGGAGAACACTGAAGCTTTCTTT
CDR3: CASSFRENTEAFF

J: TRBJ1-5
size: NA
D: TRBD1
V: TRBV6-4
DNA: TGTGCCAGCCCGACAGGGGGCAATCAGCCCCAGCATTTT
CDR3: CASPTGGNQPQHF